This is a list of T cell receptor beta chains from one sample in a study of shared clonotypes between healthy human individuals. The data were produced by immunoSEQ multiplex PCR, yet TCRdb's version contains in-frame clones alone and is incomplete. The sample lists about 980,000 clones; 76% were seen once. The specimen was memory CD4+ T cells sorted from blood. Receptors were obtained from a man younger than 30 in good health. Both conserved end residues are part of each CDR3. Fields, in order: CDR3 length, D gene, clone size, V gene, J gene, CDR3 protein, CDR3 DNA. D genes are given only for firm matches. Expanded clones are given a class, and other clones once, few, many or no size at all.

15	TRBD2	NA	TRBV5-4	TRBJ2-1	CASSLARTSSREQFF	TGTGCCAGCAGCTTGGCCAGGACTAGCTCCCGTGAGCAGTTCTTC
11	NA	NA	TRBV10-3	TRBJ1-2	CATEAFYGYTF	TGTGCCACCGAAGCCTTCTATGGCTACACCTTC
14	TRBD1	few	TRBV5-1	TRBJ2-5	CASSPGQGTLPQYF	TGCGCCAGCAGCCCCGGACAGGGCACACTACCTCAGTACTTC
19	NA	once	TRBV7-8	TRBJ1-6	CASSPLRFNPSSYNSPLHF	TGTGCCAGCAGCCCGCTTCGTTTTAACCCGAGCTCCTATAATTCACCCCTCCACTTT
16	NA	NA	TRBV6-5	TRBJ2-3	CASSWRTETSTDTQYF	TGTGCCAGCAGTTGGAGGACTGAAACTAGCACAGATACGCAGTATTTT
13	NA	NA	TRBV28	TRBJ1-1	CASSLLLGGGAFF	TGTGCCAGCAGTTTACTTCTAGGGGGGGGAGCTTTCTTT
14	NA	once	TRBV11-3	TRBJ2-5	CASSLGAGTETQYF	TGTGCCAGCAGCTTAGGTGCTGGGACGGAGACCCAGTACTTC
15	NA	NA	TRBV7-2	TRBJ1-2	CASSLDSTPAYGYTF	TGTGCCAGCAGCTTAGACTCGACGCCCGCCTATGGCTACACCTTC
15	NA	NA	TRBV6-1	TRBJ1-2	CASSERGRANYGYTF	TGTGCCAGCAGTGAAAGGGGCAGGGCCAACTATGGCTACACCTTC
14	NA	NA	TRBV4-3	TRBJ1-2	CTSSQDLGGDGYTF	TGCACCAGCAGCCAAGATCTTGGAGGGGATGGCTACACCTTC
13	NA	NA	TRBV5-1	TRBJ2-7	CASSLEPNYEQYF	TGCGCCAGCAGCTTGGAGCCGAACTACGAGCAGTACTTC
14	TRBD2	NA	TRBV9	TRBJ2-3	CASSEGLAADTQYF	TGTGCCAGCAGCGAGGGACTAGCGGCAGATACGCAGTATTTT